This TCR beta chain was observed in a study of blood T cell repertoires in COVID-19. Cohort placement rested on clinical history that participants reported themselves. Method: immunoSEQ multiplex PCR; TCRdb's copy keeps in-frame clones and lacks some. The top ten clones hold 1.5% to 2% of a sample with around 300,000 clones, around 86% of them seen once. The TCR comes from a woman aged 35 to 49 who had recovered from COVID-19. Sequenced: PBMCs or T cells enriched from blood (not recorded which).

The CDR3 nucleotides are TGTGCCAGCAGCTTAACCCGCGCTAGCGGGAGCAGGAATGAGCAGTTCTTC. Translating it yields CASSLTRASGSRNEQFF. The gene calls are TRBV11-2 and TRBJ2-1, with 10 bases aligning to TRBD2. The germline V gene has CDR1 SGHAT and CDR2 FQNNGV. This CDR3 is built from 17 residues. V trimming: 2 bases; J trimming: 7 bases; junction bases outside the gene matches: 11.